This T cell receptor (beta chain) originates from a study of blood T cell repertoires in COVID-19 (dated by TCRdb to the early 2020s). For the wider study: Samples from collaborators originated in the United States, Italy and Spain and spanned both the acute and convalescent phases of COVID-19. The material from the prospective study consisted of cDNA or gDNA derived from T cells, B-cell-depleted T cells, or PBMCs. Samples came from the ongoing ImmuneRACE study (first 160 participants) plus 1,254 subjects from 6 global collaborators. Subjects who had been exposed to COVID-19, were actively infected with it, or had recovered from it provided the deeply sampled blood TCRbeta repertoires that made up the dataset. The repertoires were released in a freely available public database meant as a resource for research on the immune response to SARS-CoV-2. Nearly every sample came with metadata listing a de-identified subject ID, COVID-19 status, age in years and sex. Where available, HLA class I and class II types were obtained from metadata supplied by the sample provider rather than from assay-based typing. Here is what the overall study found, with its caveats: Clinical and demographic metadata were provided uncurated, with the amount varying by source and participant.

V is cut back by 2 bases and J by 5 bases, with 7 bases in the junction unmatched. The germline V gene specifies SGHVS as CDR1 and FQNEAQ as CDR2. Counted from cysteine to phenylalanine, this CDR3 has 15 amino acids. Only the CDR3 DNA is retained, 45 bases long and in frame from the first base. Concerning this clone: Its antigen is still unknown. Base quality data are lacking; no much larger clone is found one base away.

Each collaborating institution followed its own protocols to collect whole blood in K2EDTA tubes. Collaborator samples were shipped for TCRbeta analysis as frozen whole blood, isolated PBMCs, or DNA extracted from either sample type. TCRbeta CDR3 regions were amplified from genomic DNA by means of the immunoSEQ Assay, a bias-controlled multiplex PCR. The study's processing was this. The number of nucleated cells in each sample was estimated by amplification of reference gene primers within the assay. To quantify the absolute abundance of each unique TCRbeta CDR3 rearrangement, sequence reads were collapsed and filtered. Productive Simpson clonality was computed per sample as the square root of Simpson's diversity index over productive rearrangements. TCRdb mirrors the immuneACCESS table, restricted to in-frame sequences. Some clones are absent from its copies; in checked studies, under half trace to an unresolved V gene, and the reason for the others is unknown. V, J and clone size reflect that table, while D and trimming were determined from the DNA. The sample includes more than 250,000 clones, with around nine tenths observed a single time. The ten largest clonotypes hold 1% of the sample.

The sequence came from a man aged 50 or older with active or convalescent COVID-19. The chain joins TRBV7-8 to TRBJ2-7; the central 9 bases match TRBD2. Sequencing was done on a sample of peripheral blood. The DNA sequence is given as TGTGCCAGCAGCTTAATGAGCGGGAGGAGGGACGAGCAGTACTTC. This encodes CASSLMSGRRDEQYF.